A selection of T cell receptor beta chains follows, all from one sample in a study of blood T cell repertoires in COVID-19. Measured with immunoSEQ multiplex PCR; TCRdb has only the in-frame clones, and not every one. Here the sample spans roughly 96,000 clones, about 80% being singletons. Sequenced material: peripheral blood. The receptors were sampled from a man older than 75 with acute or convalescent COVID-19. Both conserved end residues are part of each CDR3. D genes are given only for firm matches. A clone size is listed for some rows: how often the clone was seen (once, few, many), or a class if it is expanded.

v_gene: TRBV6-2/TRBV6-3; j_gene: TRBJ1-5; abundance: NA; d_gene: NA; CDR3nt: TGTGCCAGCAGTTTCGGGAGCCCCAATCAGCCCCAGCATTTT; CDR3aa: CASSFGSPNQPQHF
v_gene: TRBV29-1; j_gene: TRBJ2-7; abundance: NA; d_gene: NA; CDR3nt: TGCAGCGTTGTGGACTTGTTATACGAGCAGTACTTC; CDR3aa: CSVVDLLYEQYF
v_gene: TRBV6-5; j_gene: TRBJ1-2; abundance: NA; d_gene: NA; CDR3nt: TGTGCCAGCAGTTATCGGCCCCGCGGCGACTATGGCTACACCTTC; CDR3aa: CASSYRPRGDYGYTF
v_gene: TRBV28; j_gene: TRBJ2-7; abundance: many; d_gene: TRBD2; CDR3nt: TGTGCCAGCAGTTTAGTAGCGGGGTCCTACGAGCAGTACTTC; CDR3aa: CASSLVAGSYEQYF
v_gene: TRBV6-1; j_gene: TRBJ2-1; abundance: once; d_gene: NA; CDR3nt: TGTGCCAGCAGTGATTTAGCGGTGGCCTACAATGAGCAGTTCTTC; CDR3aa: CASSDLAVAYNEQFF
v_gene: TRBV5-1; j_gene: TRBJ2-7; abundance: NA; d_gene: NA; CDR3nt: TGCGCCAGCAACCCTGACAGTCCCTTTGGCCAGCAGTACTTC; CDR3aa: CASNPDSPFGQQYF
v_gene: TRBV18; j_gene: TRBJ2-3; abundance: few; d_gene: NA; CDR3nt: TGTGCCAGCTCGACAAGCACAGATACGCAGTATTTT; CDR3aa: CASSTSTDTQYF
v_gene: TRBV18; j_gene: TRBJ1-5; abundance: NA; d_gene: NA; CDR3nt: TGTGCCAGCTCACAGGACAGTATGGGGAATCAGCCCCAGCATTTT; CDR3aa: CASSQDSMGNQPQHF
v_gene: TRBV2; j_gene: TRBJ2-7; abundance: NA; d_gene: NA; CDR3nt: TGTGCCAGCAGTGAACGGAGGGAGCAGTACTTC; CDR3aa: CASSERREQYF
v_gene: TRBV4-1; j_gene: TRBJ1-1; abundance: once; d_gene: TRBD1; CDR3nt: TGCGCCAGCAGCCTCCTTACATCCGGGACAGGGATGAACACTGAAGCTTTCTTT; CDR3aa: CASSLLTSGTGMNTEAFF
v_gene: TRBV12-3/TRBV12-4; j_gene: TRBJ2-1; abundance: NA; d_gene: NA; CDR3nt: TGTGCCAGCACCCTAGGTGATGAGCAGTTCTTC; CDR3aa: CASTLGDEQFF
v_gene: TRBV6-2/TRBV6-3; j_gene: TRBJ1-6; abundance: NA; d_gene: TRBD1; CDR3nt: TGTGCCAGCAGTCCCGGGACAGGGTATTCACCCCTCCACTTT; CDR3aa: CASSPGTGYSPLHF
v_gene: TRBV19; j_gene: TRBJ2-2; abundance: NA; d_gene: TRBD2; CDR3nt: TGTGCCAGTATAGAGAGAGCGGGAGGTTCTACCGGGGAGCTGTTTTTT; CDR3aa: CASIERAGGSTGELFF
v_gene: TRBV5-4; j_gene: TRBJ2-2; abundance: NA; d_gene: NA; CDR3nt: TGTGCCAGCACCTATGGCCAAGGGGGCACCGGGGAGCTGTTTTTT; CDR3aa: CASTYGQGGTGELFF
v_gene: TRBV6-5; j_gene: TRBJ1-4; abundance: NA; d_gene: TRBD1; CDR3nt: TGTGCCAGCAGGAGGGGGCCGGCTAATGAAAAACTGTTTTTT; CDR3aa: CASRRGPANEKLFF
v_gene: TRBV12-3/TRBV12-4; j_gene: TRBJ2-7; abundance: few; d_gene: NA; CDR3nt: TGTGCCAGCAGTTCCCTTTACGAGCAGTACTTC; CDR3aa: CASSSLYEQYF
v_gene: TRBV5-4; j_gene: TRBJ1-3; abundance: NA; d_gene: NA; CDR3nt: TGTGCCAGCAGCCGCCAGGACTCTGGAAACACCATATATTTT; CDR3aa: CASSRQDSGNTIYF
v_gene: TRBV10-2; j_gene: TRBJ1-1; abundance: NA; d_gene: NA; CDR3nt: TGCGCCAGCAGAGCCACAGGATACACTGAAGCTTTCTTT; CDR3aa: CASRATGYTEAFF
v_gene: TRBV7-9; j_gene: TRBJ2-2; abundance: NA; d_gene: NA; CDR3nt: TGTGCCAGCAGCCCACGTACACCTAACACCGGGGAGCTGTTTTTT; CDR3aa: CASSPRTPNTGELFF
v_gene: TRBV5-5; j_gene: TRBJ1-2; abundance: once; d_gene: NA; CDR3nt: TGTGCCAGCAGCGTTCAGGGAAACTATGGCTACACCTTC; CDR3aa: CASSVQGNYGYTF
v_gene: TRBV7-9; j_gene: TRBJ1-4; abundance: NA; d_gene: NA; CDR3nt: TGTGCCAGCACCCCACAGGGTAATGAAAAACTGTTTTTT; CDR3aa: CASTPQGNEKLFF
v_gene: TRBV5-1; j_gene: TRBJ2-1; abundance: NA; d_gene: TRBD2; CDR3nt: TGCGCCAGCAGCCCCGGCGGGACTAGCGGCAATGAGCAGTTCTTC; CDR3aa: CASSPGGTSGNEQFF
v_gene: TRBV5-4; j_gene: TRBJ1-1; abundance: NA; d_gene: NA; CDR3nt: TGTGCCAGCAGCTTGGGGCCTAGGACAGCAATGAACACTGAAGCTTTCTTT; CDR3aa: CASSLGPRTAMNTEAFF
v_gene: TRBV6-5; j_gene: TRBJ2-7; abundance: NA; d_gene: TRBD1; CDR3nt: TGTGCCAGCAGATCGGGACAGGCATTGGTCTACGAGCAGTACTTC; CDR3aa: CASRSGQALVYEQYF
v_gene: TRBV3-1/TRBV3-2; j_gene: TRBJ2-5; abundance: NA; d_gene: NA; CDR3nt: TGTGCCAGCAGCCAAGGGATCGGAGGCTTTCTAGGGGAGACCCAGTACTTC; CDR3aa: CASSQGIGGFLGETQYF
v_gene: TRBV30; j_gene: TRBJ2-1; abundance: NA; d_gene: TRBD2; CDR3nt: TGTGCCTGGATTTCTAGCGGGAGGGCCGGCTCCTACAATGAGCAGTTCTTC; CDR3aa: CAWISSGRAGSYNEQFF
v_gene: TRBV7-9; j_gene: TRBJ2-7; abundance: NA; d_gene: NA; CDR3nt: TGTGCCAGCAGCTCCGTTTCAGGGATCTACGAGCAGTACTTC; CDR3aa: CASSSVSGIYEQYF
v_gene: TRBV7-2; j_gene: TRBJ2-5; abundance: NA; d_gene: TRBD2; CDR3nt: TGTGCCAGCAGCACCGGACTAGCGGGAGTGGTGACCCAGTACTTC; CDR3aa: CASSTGLAGVVTQYF
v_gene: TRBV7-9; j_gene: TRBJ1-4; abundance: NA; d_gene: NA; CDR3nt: TGTGCCGGCAAAACAGATGCAACTAATGAAAAACTGTTTTTT; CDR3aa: CAGKTDATNEKLFF
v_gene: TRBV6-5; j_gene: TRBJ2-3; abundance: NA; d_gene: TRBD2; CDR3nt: TGTGCCAGCAGCACAGCGGGAGGCACAGATACGCAGTATTTT; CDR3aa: CASSTAGGTDTQYF
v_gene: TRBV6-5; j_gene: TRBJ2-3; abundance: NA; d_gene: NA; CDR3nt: TGTGCCAGCAGGGCGGGTACAGATACGCAGTATTTT; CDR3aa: CASRAGTDTQYF
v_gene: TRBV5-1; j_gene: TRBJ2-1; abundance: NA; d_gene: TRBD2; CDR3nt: TGCGCCAGCAGCCTAGCGGGAGGGGGGAATGAGCAGTTCTTC; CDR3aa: CASSLAGGGNEQFF
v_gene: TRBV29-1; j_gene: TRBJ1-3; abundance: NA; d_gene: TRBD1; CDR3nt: TGCAGCCATAGGGGGGACAGGGCCGGAAACACCATATATTTT; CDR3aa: CSHRGDRAGNTIYF